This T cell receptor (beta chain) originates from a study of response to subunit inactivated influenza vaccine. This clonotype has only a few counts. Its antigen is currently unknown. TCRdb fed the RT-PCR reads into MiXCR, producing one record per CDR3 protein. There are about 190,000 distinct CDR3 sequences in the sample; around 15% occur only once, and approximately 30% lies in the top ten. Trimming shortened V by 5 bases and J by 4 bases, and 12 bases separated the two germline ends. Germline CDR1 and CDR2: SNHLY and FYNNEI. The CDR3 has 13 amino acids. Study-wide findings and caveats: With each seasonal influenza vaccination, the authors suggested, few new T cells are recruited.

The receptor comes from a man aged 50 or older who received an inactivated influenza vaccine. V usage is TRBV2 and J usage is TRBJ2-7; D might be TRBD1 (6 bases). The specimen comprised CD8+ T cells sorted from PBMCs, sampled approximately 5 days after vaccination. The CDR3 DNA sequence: TGTGCCAGCAGTAAGGGGACACCATACGAGCAGTACTTC. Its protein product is CASSKGTPYEQYF.